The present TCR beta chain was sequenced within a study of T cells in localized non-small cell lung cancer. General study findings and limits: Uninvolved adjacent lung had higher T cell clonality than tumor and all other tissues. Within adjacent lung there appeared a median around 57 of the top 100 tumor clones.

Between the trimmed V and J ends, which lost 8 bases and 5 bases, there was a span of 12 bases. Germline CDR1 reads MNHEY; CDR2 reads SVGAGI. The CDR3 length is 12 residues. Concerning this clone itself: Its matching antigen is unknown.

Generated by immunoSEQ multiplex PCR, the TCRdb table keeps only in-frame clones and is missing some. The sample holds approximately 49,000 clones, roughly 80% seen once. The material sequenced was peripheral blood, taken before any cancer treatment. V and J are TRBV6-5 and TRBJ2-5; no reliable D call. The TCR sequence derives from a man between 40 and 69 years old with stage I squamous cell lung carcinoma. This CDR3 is CASSRLMETQYF. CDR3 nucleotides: TGTGCCAGCTCCCGTTTGATGGAGACCCAGTACTTC.